This T cell receptor beta chain is drawn from a study of blood T cell repertoires in COVID-19. Study overall: COVID-19 samples, acute and convalescent, were from the United States, Italy and Spain. T cells, B-cell-depleted T cells, or PBMCs provided the cDNA or gDNA that served as material.

As handled by the study authors: Scientists estimated how many nucleated cells there were by amplifying reference gene primers. The data were produced by immunoSEQ multiplex PCR, yet TCRdb's version contains in-frame clones alone and is incomplete. That table furnishes V, J and clone size, whereas the DNA furnished D and trimming. Among 70,000 or so clones listed, roughly 79% were seen once. With regard to this clone: Lacking the conserved final phenylalanine or tryptophan, this CDR3 likely reflects a read error. The DNA is omitted, as the CDR3 cannot be located on it reliably, and the CDR3 follows TCRdb's listing.

Germline CDR1 is SGHDN and CDR2 is FVKESK. The CDR3 comprises 13 residues, both ends counted. V gene TRBV14 combines with J gene TRBJ2-6; the D call in the table, TRBD2, was not verified against the DNA. Sequenced input: peripheral blood. The receptor comes from a man aged 60 to 75 with acute or convalescent COVID-19. CDR3 loop: CASSQSKTSGATE.